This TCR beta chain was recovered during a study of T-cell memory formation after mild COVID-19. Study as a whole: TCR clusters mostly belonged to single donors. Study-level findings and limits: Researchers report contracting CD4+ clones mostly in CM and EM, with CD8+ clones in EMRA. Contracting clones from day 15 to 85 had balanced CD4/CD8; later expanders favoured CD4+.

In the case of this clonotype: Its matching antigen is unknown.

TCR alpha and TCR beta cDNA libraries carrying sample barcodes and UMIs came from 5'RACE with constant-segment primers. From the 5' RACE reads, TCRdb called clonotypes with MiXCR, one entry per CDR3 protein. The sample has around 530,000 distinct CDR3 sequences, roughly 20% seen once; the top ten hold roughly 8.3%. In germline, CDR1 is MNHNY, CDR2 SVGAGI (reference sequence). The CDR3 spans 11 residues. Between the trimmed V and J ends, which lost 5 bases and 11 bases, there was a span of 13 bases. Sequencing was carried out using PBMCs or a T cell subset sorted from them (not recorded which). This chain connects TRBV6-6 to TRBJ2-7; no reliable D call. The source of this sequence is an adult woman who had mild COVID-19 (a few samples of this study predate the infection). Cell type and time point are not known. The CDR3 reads CASSLQGREYF. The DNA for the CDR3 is TGTGCCAGCAGTCTCCAAGGAAGGGAGTACTTC.